Given below is one TCR beta chain in context. Its specificity is unknown. The sample comes from a study of long-term antiretroviral therapy in people with HIV. Running of the v3.0 immunoSEQ assay took place at survey level. Sequencing targeted roughly 40,000-50,000 T-cell genomes per sample. Using immunoSEQ multiplex PCR, the repertoire was profiled, and TCRdb retains in-frame clones only, with some absent. The sample has 25,000 to 35,000 clones; 75% to 85% are singletons. With 4 bases removed from V and 8 bases from J, the gap between germline ends came to 21 bases. The CDR3 consists of 15 residues. Germline CDR1 and CDR2: SGHRS and YFSETQ. Study results and limitations: HIV repertoires showed narrower CDR3 length ranges than controls. ART preceded a rise in diversity that nonetheless stayed lower than in transplant donor controls.

Cryopreserved PBMC numbered about 0.85-10 million per sample before DNA extraction. This sequence originates from a man in his forties with HIV. The sample in question was unsorted PBMCs, obtained 0.3 years after starting antiretroviral therapy. The chain employs TRBV5-1 and TRBJ1-1; possibly TRBD1 for D (5 bases). The CDR3 DNA reads TGCGCCAGCAGCCCTCACATCCGGGGCAGGGAGGAAGCTTTCTTT. Its protein is CASSPHIRGREEAFF.